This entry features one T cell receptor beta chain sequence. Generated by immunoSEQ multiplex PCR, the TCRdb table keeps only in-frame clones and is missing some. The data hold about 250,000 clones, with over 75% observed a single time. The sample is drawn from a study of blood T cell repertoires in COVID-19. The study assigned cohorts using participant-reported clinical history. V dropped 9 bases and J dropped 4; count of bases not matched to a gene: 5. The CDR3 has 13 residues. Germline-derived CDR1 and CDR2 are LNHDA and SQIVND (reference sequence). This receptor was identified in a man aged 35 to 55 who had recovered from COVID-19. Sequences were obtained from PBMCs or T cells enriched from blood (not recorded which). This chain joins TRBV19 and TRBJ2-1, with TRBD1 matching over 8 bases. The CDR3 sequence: CARETGAYNEQFF. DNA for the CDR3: TGTGCCAGAGAGACAGGGGCTTACAATGAGCAGTTCTTC.